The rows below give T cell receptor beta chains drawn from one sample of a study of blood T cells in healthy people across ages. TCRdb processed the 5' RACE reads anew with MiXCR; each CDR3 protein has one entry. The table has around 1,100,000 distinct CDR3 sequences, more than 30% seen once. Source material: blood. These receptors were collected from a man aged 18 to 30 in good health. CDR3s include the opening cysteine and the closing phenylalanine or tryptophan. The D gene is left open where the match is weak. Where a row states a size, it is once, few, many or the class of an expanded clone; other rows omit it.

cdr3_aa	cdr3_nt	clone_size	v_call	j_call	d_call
CATRGQGRNTGELFF	TGTGCCACCAGGGGACAGGGCAGGAACACCGGGGAGCTGTTTTTT	-	TRBV28	TRBJ2-2	TRBD1
CASSQDSWRDTQYF	TGTGCCAGCAGCCAAGACTCCTGGCGGGATACGCAGTATTTT	-	TRBV3-1	TRBJ2-3	-
CASSLGNRGPETQYF	TGCGCCAGCAGCTTGGGAAACAGGGGGCCGGAGACCCAGTACTTC	-	TRBV5-1	TRBJ2-5	TRBD1
CASSQDILAGRFNEQFF	TGTGCCAGCAGCCAAGACATTTTAGCGGGGCGATTCAATGAGCAGTTCTTC	few	TRBV3-1	TRBJ2-1	TRBD2
CASSTNRQGSYNEQFF	TGTGCCAGCAGCACCAATAGACAAGGGTCCTACAATGAGCAGTTCTTC	few	TRBV9	TRBJ2-1	-
CASSLQGQLDTEAFF	TGTGCCAGCAGTCTTCAGGGACAGCTAGACACTGAAGCTTTCTTT	-	TRBV28	TRBJ1-1	TRBD1
CAISPGTGGEQYF	TGTGCCATCAGCCCCGGGACAGGAGGCGAGCAGTACTTC	few	TRBV10-3	TRBJ2-7	TRBD1
CAQKRDRDLNQPQHF	TGTGCCCAAAAGAGGGACAGGGACCTCAATCAGCCCCAGCATTTT	-	TRBV30	TRBJ1-5	TRBD1
CSVFGEKLFF	TGCAGCGTTTTTGGTGAAAAACTGTTTTTT	-	TRBV29-1	TRBJ1-4	-
CASSPTRTNGYTF	TGTGCCAGCAGCCCGACGAGGACGAATGGCTACACCTTC	-	TRBV14	TRBJ1-2	-
CASSHAGDQPQHF	TGTGCCAGCAGCCACGCGGGGGATCAGCCCCAGCATTTT	few	TRBV7-8	TRBJ1-5	-
CASSQEAPSNYGYTF	TGTGCCAGCAGCCAAGAAGCCCCTTCAAACTATGGCTACACCTTC	-	TRBV4-2	TRBJ1-2	-
CACSLSARGTGYGYTF	TGTGCCTGCAGTTTATCGGCAAGAGGGACGGGCTATGGCTACACCTTC	-	TRBV12-3/TRBV12-4	TRBJ1-2	-
CASSQGRGGEQFF	TGCGCCAGCAGCCAAGGCAGGGGCGGTGAGCAGTTCTTC	-	TRBV4-3	TRBJ2-1	-
CASSPWTSGAYNEQFF	TGTGCCAGCAGCCCCTGGACTAGCGGAGCCTACAATGAGCAGTTCTTC	-	TRBV7-9	TRBJ2-1	TRBD2
CSAERGGDIQYF	TGCAGCGCCGAGCGGGGGGGGGACATTCAGTACTTC	few	TRBV29-1	TRBJ2-4	TRBD2
CSAGTPKTGETQYF	TGCAGCGCAGGTACACCCAAGACCGGAGAGACCCAGTACTTC	-	TRBV29-1	TRBJ2-5	-
CASSLEGTGGANTGELFF	TGCGCCAGCAGCTTGGAAGGGACAGGGGGCGCGAACACCGGGGAGCTGTTTTTT	-	TRBV5-1	TRBJ2-2	TRBD1
CASTVAGGLRDTQYF	TGTGCCAGCACGGTCGCGGGGGGGCTGAGAGATACGCAGTATTTT	-	TRBV12-3/TRBV12-4	TRBJ2-3	TRBD2
CASRAGPGHYMNTEAFF	TGTGCCAGCAGGGCGGGTCCGGGACATTACATGAACACTGAAGCTTTCTTT	few	TRBV12-3/TRBV12-4	TRBJ1-1	-
CASSPMAGGNVETQYF	TGTGCCAGCAGCCCTATGGCAGGAGGGAATGTCGAGACCCAGTACTTC	-	TRBV25-1	TRBJ2-5	-
CASSLSYSLNTEAFF	TGCGCCAGCAGCTTGTCGTACAGTTTGAACACTGAAGCTTTCTTT	-	TRBV5-1	TRBJ1-1	-
CAISDPQINQPQHF	TGTGCCATCAGTGACCCACAGATCAATCAGCCCCAGCATTTT	-	TRBV10-3	TRBJ1-5	-
CASSKGYSNEQFF	TGTGCCAGCTCGAAGGGGTACAGCAATGAGCAGTTCTTC	few	TRBV2	TRBJ2-1	-
CASSLVQGIYEQYF	TGTGCCAGCAGCTTAGTACAGGGAATCTACGAGCAGTACTTC	few	TRBV7-2	TRBJ2-7	-
CASSQDQGTSNYGYTF	TGTGCCAGCAGCCAAGACCAGGGAACTTCTAACTATGGCTACACCTTC	few	TRBV4-2	TRBJ1-2	-
CSVEVRGVGQYF	TGCAGCGTTGAAGTGAGGGGGGTTGGGCAGTATTTT	once	TRBV29-1	TRBJ2-3	-
CATSDASEATNEKLFF	TGTGCCACCAGTGACGCCTCAGAAGCAACTAATGAAAAACTGTTTTTT	-	TRBV24-1	TRBJ1-4	-
CSVGRQSPSYGYTF	TGCAGCGTTGGAAGACAGTCACCTTCCTATGGCTACACCTTC	-	TRBV29-1	TRBJ1-2	-
CASSRDAQRGGYEQFF	TGTGCCAGCAGTCGCGATGCTCAGCGGGGGGGCTATGAGCAGTTCTTC	-	TRBV27	TRBJ2-1	TRBD2
CASSHDGDQETQYF	TGTGCTAGCAGCCATGACGGAGACCAAGAGACCCAGTACTTC	-	TRBV7-7	TRBJ2-5	-
CASSQDSGLTTYNEQFF	TGCGCCAGTAGCCAAGATTCAGGGCTAACGACCTACAATGAGCAGTTCTTC	few	TRBV4-3	TRBJ2-1	-
CASRTQVPSYEQYF	TGTGCCAGCAGGACACAGGTACCCTCCTACGAGCAGTACTTC	few	TRBV6-2/TRBV6-3	TRBJ2-7	-
CASPLHEQFF	TGTGCCTCCCCTCTCCATGAGCAGTTCTTC	-	TRBV30	TRBJ2-1	-
CASSQDSGLSTGELFF	TGCGCCAGCAGCCAAGATTCAGGGCTAAGCACCGGGGAGCTGTTTTTT	few	TRBV4-3	TRBJ2-2	-
CASSYSSRAFSTDTQYF	TGTGCCAGCAGTTACTCGAGCAGGGCCTTTAGCACAGATACGCAGTATTTT	-	TRBV6-5	TRBJ2-3	-
CASSGLNEKLFF	TGTGCCAGCAGCGGACTTAATGAAAAACTGTTTTTT	few	TRBV25-1	TRBJ1-4	-
CSARDAHSYSGANVLTF	TGCAGTGCTAGAGATGCCCACTCTTACTCTGGGGCCAACGTCCTGACTTTC	-	TRBV20-1	TRBJ2-6	-
CSVEEGYTDTQYF	TGCAGCGTTGAAGAAGGGTACACAGATACGCAGTATTTT	few	TRBV29-1	TRBJ2-3	-
CASSYGTGDNPPLHF	TGTGCCAGCAGTTATGGGACAGGGGATAATCCACCCCTCCACTTT	-	TRBV6-5	TRBJ1-6	TRBD1
CASSYSILGATNEKLFF	TGTGCCAGCAGTTACTCGATTCTGGGAGCGACAAATGAAAAACTGTTTTTT	-	TRBV6-5	TRBJ1-4	-